This entry describes one T cell receptor beta chain. The table came from immunoSEQ multiplex PCR; TCRdb's copy has only in-frame clones and leaves some out. Of a few hundred thousand clones in the sample, more than 70% are singletons; the top ten hold less than 1.5%. The data originate from a study of blood T cell repertoires in COVID-19. Across under 25 US areas, participants ranged in age from about 18 to 100 years. V was pared by 6 bases and J by 5 bases, with 10 bases between. CDR3 size: 11 residues. Germline loops: CDR1 DFQATT, CDR2 SNEGSKA (reference sequence). The clonotype was recovered from a woman aged 18-29 years who had recovered from COVID-19. Specimen: PBMCs or T cells enriched from blood (not recorded which). The V gene is TRBV20-1, the J gene TRBJ1-1; D is undetermined. CDR3: CSAPGWTEAFF. Here the CDR3 DNA reads TGCAGTGCCCCAGGTTGGACTGAAGCTTTCTTT.